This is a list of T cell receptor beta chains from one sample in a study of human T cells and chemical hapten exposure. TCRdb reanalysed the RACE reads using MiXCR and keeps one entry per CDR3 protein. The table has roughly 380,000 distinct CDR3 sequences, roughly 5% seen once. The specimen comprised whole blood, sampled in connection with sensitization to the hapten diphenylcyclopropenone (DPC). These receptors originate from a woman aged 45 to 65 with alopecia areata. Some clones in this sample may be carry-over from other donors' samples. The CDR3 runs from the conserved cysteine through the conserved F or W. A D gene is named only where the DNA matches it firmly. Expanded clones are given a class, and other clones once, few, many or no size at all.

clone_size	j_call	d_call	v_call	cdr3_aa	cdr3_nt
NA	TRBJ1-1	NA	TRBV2	CASSGRLGPNTEAFF	TGTGCCAGCAGTGGACGACTAGGCCCGAACACTGAAGCTTTCTTT
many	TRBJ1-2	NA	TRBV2	CASSAILDRRYGYTF	TGTGCCAGCAGTGCCATCCTAGACAGGCGATATGGCTACACCTTC
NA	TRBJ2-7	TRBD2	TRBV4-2	CASSQGPHGRGEQYF	TGTGCCAGCAGCCAAGGTCCCCACGGGAGGGGGGAGCAGTACTTC
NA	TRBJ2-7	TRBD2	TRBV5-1	CASSSTSGGPYEQYF	TGCGCCAGCAGCTCGACTAGCGGGGGCCCCTACGAGCAGTACTTC
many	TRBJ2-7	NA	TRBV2	CASRRDYEQYF	TGTGCCAGCAGGAGGGACTACGAGCAGTACTTC
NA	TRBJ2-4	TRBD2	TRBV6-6	CASSYGTTSGGQKNIQYF	TGTGCCAGCAGTTACGGCACGACTAGCGGGGGGCAAAAAAACATTCAGTACTTC
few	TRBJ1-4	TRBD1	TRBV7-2	CASSLQGQNEKLFF	TGTGCCAGCAGCTTACAGGGACAGAATGAAAAACTGTTTTTT
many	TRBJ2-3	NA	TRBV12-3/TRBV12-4	CASRLDDSTDTQYF	TGTGCCAGCAGGTTAGATGACAGCACAGATACGCAGTATTTT
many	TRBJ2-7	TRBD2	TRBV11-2	CASSSISGYYEQYF	TGTGCCAGCAGCTCGATTAGCGGGTATTACGAGCAGTACTTC
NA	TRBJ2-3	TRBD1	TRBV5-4	CASSKPGQGVTDTQYF	TGTGCCAGCAGCAAACCGGGACAGGGTGTCACAGATACGCAGTATTTT
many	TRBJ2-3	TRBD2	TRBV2	CASSASGRVADTQYF	TGTGCCAGCAGCGCTAGCGGGAGGGTAGCAGATACGCAGTATTTT
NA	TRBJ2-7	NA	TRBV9	CASSVGWGHMYEQYF	TGTGCCAGCAGCGTAGGTTGGGGACATATGTACGAGCAGTACTTC
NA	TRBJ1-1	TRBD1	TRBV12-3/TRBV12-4	CASSQGQGLSGAFF	TGTGCCAGCAGCCAGGGACAGGGGCTAAGTGGAGCTTTCTTT
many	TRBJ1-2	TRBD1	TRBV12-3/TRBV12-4	CASTETDRVYGYTF	TGTGCCAGCACCGAGACCGACAGGGTCTATGGCTACACCTTC
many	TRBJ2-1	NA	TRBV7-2	CASSLGLNEQFF	TGTGCCAGCAGTTTAGGGCTTAATGAGCAGTTCTTC
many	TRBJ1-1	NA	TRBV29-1	CSVEDTNTEAFF	TGCAGCGTTGAAGACACGAACACTGAAGCTTTCTTT
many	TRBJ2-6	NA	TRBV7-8	CASSWGAGSVASGANVLTF	TGTGCCAGCAGCTGGGGGGCAGGGTCCGTCGCCTCTGGGGCCAACGTCCTGACTTTC
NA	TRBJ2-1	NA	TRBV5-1	CASSLEVNEQFF	TGCGCCAGCAGCTTGGAGGTAAATGAGCAGTTCTTC
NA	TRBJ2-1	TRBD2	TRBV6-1	CASRASGDNEQFF	TGTGCCAGCAGGGCTAGCGGGGACAATGAGCAGTTCTTC
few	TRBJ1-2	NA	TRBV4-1	CASSTGSGYTF	TGCGCCAGCAGCACAGGGAGTGGCTACACCTTC
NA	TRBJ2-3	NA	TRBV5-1	CASRRGPTDMQYF	TGCGCCAGCAGAAGGGGCCCCACAGATATGCAGTATTTT
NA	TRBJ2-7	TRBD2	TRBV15	CATSRDRGDEQYF	TGTGCCACCAGCAGAGATCGGGGGGACGAGCAGTACTTC
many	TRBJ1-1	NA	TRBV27	CASSLTVNTEAFF	TGTGCCAGCAGTTTGACAGTGAACACTGAAGCTTTCTTT
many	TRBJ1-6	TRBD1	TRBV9	CASSVGPGGNSPLHF	TGTGCCAGCAGCGTAGGTCCAGGGGGGAATTCACCCCTCCACTTT
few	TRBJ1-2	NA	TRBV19	CASKRWGNYGYTF	TGTGCCAGTAAACGTTGGGGGAACTATGGCTACACCTTC
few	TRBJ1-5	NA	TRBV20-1	CSASWASNQPQHF	TGCAGTGCTAGCTGGGCAAGCAATCAGCCCCAGCATTTT
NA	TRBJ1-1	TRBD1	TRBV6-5	CASGRQGQDIEAFF	TGTGCCAGCGGTCGACAGGGCCAAGATATTGAAGCTTTCTTT
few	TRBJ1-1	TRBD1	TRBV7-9	CASSPPEGGAEAFF	TGTGCCAGCAGCCCACCCGAAGGGGGCGCTGAAGCTTTCTTT
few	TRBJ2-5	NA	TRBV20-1	CSVPLSAAETQYF	TGCAGTGTTCCCTTAAGCGCGGCGGAGACCCAGTACTTC
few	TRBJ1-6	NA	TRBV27	CASSLWVAGIGSPLHF	TGTGCCAGCAGTTTATGGGTCGCGGGGATCGGTTCACCCCTCCACTTT
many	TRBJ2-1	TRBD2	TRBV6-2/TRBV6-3	CASSPEASGWYNEQFF	TGTGCCAGCAGTCCGGAGGCTAGCGGGTGGTACAATGAGCAGTTCTTC
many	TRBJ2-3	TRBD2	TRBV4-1	CASSQLAGGTDTQYF	TGCGCCAGCAGCCAACTAGCGGGGGGGACAGATACGCAGTATTTT
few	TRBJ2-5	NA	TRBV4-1	CASSQNQRVDETQYF	TGCGCCAGCAGCCAAAACCAAAGGGTCGACGAGACCCAGTACTTC
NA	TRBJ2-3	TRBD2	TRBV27	CTSSYLAGGADTQYF	TGTACCAGCAGTTATCTAGCGGGAGGGGCAGATACGCAGTATTTT
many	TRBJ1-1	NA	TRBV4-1	CASSQDHGLSTEAFF	TGCGCCAGCAGCCAAGACCACGGGCTGAGCACTGAAGCTTTCTTT
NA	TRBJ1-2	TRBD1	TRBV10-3	CAITPTGGPGLDGYTF	TGTGCCATCACCCCGACAGGGGGGCCAGGGTTGGATGGCTACACCTTC
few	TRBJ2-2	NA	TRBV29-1	CSVFWDTGELFF	TGCAGCGTTTTTTGGGATACCGGGGAGCTGTTTTTT
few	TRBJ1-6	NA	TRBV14	CASSVTGSGNSPLHF	TGTGCCAGCAGCGTTACAGGGTCCGGTAATTCACCCCTCCACTTT
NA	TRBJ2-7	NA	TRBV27	CASSLSSHPYEQYF	TGTGCCAGCAGTTTATCGAGCCACCCGTACGAGCAGTACTTC
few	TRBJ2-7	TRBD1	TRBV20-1	CSAGTGGDEQYF	TGCAGTGCTGGGACAGGGGGGGACGAGCAGTACTTC
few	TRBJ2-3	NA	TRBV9	CASSVVGIDTQYF	TGTGCCAGCAGCGTAGTTGGGATTGATACGCAGTATTTT
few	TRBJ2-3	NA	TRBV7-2	CASSILDTLTDTQYF	TGTGCCAGCAGCATCCTAGATACCCTCACAGATACGCAGTATTTT
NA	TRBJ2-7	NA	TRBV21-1	CASSPHEQYF	TGTGCCAGCTCCCCCCACGAGCAGTACTTC
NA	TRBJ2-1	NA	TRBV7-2	CASSLAPGTLYNEQFF	TGTGCCAGCAGCTTAGCTCCGGGGACCCTTTACAATGAGCAGTTCTTC
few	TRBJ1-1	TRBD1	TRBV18	CASSRDRGAEAFF	TGTGCCAGCTCCAGAGACAGGGGCGCTGAAGCTTTCTTT
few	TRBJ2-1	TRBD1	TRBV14	CASNPTGDGEQFF	TGTGCCAGCAACCCGACAGGGGATGGAGAGCAGTTCTTC
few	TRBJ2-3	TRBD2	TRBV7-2	CASSLGLAGGQGTDTQYF	TGTGCCAGCAGCTTAGGGCTAGCGGGGGGGCAGGGCACAGATACGCAGTATTTT
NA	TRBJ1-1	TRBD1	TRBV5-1	CASSSGTGLEAFF	TGCGCCAGCAGCTCCGGGACAGGCCTCGAAGCTTTCTTT
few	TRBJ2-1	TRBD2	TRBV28	CASQLAGVANEQFF	TGTGCCAGCCAACTAGCGGGAGTAGCCAATGAGCAGTTCTTC
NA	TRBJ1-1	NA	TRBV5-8	CASSFSGNVHTEAFF	TGTGCCAGCAGCTTCAGCGGGAATGTACACACTGAAGCTTTCTTT
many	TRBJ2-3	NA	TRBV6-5	CASSPRLRDTQYF	TGTGCCAGCAGTCCCCGGCTGAGAGATACGCAGTATTTT
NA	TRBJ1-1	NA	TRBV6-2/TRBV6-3	CASSYEPTEAFF	TGTGCCAGCAGTTACGAACCCACTGAAGCTTTCTTT
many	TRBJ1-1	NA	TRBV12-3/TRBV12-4	CASSPTRDTEAFF	TGTGCCAGCAGTCCGACAAGGGACACTGAAGCTTTCTTT
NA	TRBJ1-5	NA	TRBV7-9	CASSLGQTINQPQHF	TGTGCCAGCAGCTTGGGCCAGACAATTAATCAGCCCCAGCATTTT
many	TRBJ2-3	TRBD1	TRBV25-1	CASSGRTGAYTDTQYF	TGTGCCAGCAGTGGAAGGACAGGGGCTTACACAGATACGCAGTATTTT
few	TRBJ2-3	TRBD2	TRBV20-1	CSARDDETSGGRTDTQYF	TGCAGTGCTAGAGATGACGAGACTAGCGGGGGCCGCACAGATACGCAGTATTTT
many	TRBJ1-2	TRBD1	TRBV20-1	CSVKTGTGYTF	TGCAGTGTCAAGACAGGGACCGGCTACACCTTC